The rows below give T cell receptor beta chains drawn from one sample of a study of molecular identifiers for immune sequencing clone quantification. TCRdb called the PCR reads again in MiXCR, with one record for every CDR3 protein. The table lists 60,000 to 70,000 distinct CDR3 sequences, less than 20% of them singletons, with about 1.5% in the top ten. The sequencing input was naive CD8+ T cells from blood, with Jurkat cell RNA spiked in. Receptors were obtained from a human donor in good health. Some libraries in this study had Jurkat cell RNA spiked in. CDR3s include the opening cysteine and the closing phenylalanine or tryptophan. A D gene is named only where the DNA matches it firmly. Clone size appears in some rows only: once, few, many, or a class for an expanded clone.

j_call: TRBJ1-4; clone_size: many; v_call: TRBV6-6; d_call: -; cdr3_aa: CASSYFGPPEKLFF; cdr3_nt: -
j_call: TRBJ2-3; clone_size: many; v_call: TRBV9; d_call: TRBD2; cdr3_aa: CASSASGSADTQYF; cdr3_nt: TGTGCCAGCAGCGCTAGCGGGAGCGCAGATACGCAGTATTTT
j_call: TRBJ2-4; clone_size: many; v_call: TRBV30; d_call: -; cdr3_aa: CAWSVGSGVDIQYF; cdr3_nt: TGTGCCTGGAGTGTCGGTTCAGGGGTGGACATTCAGTACTTC
j_call: TRBJ2-5; clone_size: many; v_call: TRBV5-1; d_call: -; cdr3_aa: CASSLEVDLQETQYF; cdr3_nt: TGCGCCAGCAGCTTGGAAGTTGACCTCCAAGAGACCCAGTACTTC
j_call: TRBJ2-5; clone_size: many; v_call: TRBV7-3; d_call: -; cdr3_aa: CASSLMGQETQYF; cdr3_nt: TGTGCCAGCAGCTTAATGGGACAAGAGACCCAGTACTTC
j_call: TRBJ1-1; clone_size: many; v_call: TRBV7-9; d_call: -; cdr3_aa: CASSWAGAPRTEAFF; cdr3_nt: TGTGCCAGCAGCTGGGCCGGGGCCCCAAGGACTGAAGCTTTCTTT
j_call: TRBJ2-1; clone_size: many; v_call: TRBV29-1; d_call: -; cdr3_aa: CSVGGGKNNEQFF; cdr3_nt: TGCAGCGTGGGGGGGGGCAAGAACAATGAGCAGTTCTTC
j_call: TRBJ2-7; clone_size: many; v_call: TRBV6-5; d_call: -; cdr3_aa: CASMGGDEQYF; cdr3_nt: TGTGCCAGCATGGGAGGCGACGAGCAGTACTTC
j_call: TRBJ2-3; clone_size: many; v_call: TRBV4-3; d_call: TRBD1; cdr3_aa: CASSYDREDTDTQYF; cdr3_nt: TGCGCCAGCAGTTACGACAGGGAAGATACAGATACGCAGTATTTT
j_call: TRBJ2-1; clone_size: many; v_call: TRBV4-2; d_call: TRBD2; cdr3_aa: CASSPEGLAGEYNEQFF; cdr3_nt: TGTGCCAGCAGCCCCGAGGGACTAGCGGGGGAATACAATGAGCAGTTCTTC
j_call: TRBJ2-2; clone_size: many; v_call: TRBV5-1; d_call: -; cdr3_aa: CASSFLTARGATKNTGELFF; cdr3_nt: TGCGCCAGCAGCTTTTTAACGGCACGGGGGGCAACGAAAAACACCGGGGAGCTGTTTTTT
j_call: TRBJ1-5; clone_size: few; v_call: TRBV6-1; d_call: -; cdr3_aa: CASSILVEGNQPQHF; cdr3_nt: TGTGCCAGCAGTATACTAGTGGAGGGCAATCAGCCCCAGCATTTT
j_call: TRBJ1-2; clone_size: -; v_call: TRBV19; d_call: -; cdr3_aa: CALGGTPYGYTF; cdr3_nt: TGTGCCCTAGGGGGGACTCCGTATGGCTACACCTTC
j_call: TRBJ2-7; clone_size: few; v_call: TRBV7-8; d_call: -; cdr3_aa: CASSPNVRDKAYEQYF; cdr3_nt: TGTGCCAGCAGCCCCAATGTTAGGGACAAAGCCTACGAGCAGTACTTC
j_call: TRBJ2-7; clone_size: many; v_call: TRBV9; d_call: -; cdr3_aa: CASSPASRYEQYF; cdr3_nt: TGTGCCAGCAGCCCCGCTAGCCGCTACGAGCAGTACTTC
j_call: TRBJ2-1; clone_size: many; v_call: TRBV24-1; d_call: TRBD1; cdr3_aa: CATSEPGQGPYEQFF; cdr3_nt: TGTGCCACCAGTGAGCCGGGACAGGGGCCCTATGAGCAGTTCTTC
j_call: TRBJ2-5; clone_size: many; v_call: TRBV28; d_call: TRBD1; cdr3_aa: CASSLSLTGEETQYF; cdr3_nt: TGTGCCAGCAGTTTGTCCCTGACAGGGGAGGAGACCCAGTACTTC
j_call: TRBJ2-7; clone_size: many; v_call: TRBV2; d_call: -; cdr3_aa: CASGPPLEQYF; cdr3_nt: TGTGCCAGTGGCCCTCCCCTCGAGCAGTACTTC
j_call: TRBJ2-1; clone_size: many; v_call: TRBV4-1; d_call: -; cdr3_aa: CASSHVLGSWQFF; cdr3_nt: TGCGCCAGCAGCCACGTATTGGGGAGCTGGCAGTTCTTC
j_call: TRBJ2-7; clone_size: many; v_call: TRBV20-1; d_call: -; cdr3_aa: CSARVRYSYEQYF; cdr3_nt: TGCAGTGCTAGAGTTAGATATTCCTACGAGCAGTACTTC
j_call: TRBJ2-3; clone_size: -; v_call: TRBV14; d_call: -; cdr3_aa: CASSLRLEYTDTQYF; cdr3_nt: TGTGCCAGCAGCCTTAGACTAGAATACACAGATACGCAGTATTTT
j_call: TRBJ2-3; clone_size: many; v_call: TRBV20-1; d_call: -; cdr3_aa: CSAPSNRDAQRYTQYF; cdr3_nt: TGCAGTGCTCCATCAAACCGGGACGCTCAGCGGTATACGCAGTATTTT
j_call: TRBJ2-7; clone_size: many; v_call: TRBV11-2; d_call: TRBD2; cdr3_aa: CASSSASGPAYEQYF; cdr3_nt: TGTGCCAGCAGCTCCGCTAGCGGACCGGCATACGAGCAGTACTTC
j_call: TRBJ2-1; clone_size: many; v_call: TRBV27; d_call: TRBD2; cdr3_aa: CASSLFFGRARNEQFF; cdr3_nt: TGTGCCAGCAGTTTATTCTTCGGGAGGGCCCGCAATGAGCAGTTCTTC
j_call: TRBJ1-5; clone_size: many; v_call: TRBV28; d_call: -; cdr3_aa: CASSLRVSNQPQHF; cdr3_nt: TGTGCCAGCAGTCTAAGGGTTTCCAATCAGCCCCAGCATTTT
j_call: TRBJ2-2; clone_size: -; v_call: TRBV11-3; d_call: -; cdr3_aa: CASKTVHTGELFF; cdr3_nt: TGTGCCAGCAAGACAGTCCACACCGGGGAGCTGTTTTTT
j_call: TRBJ2-3; clone_size: few; v_call: TRBV6-2/TRBV6-3; d_call: -; cdr3_aa: CASSSPGTWDDTQYF; cdr3_nt: TGTGCCAGCAGTTCACCCGGGACCTGGGACGATACGCAGTATTTT
j_call: TRBJ2-5; clone_size: many; v_call: TRBV24-1; d_call: -; cdr3_aa: CATSDFGETQYF; cdr3_nt: TGTGCCACCAGTGATTTTGGAGAGACCCAGTACTTC
j_call: TRBJ1-5; clone_size: many; v_call: TRBV6-2/TRBV6-3; d_call: -; cdr3_aa: CASSYSIRGDQPQHF; cdr3_nt: TGTGCCAGCAGTTACTCTATCAGGGGCGATCAGCCCCAGCATTTT
j_call: TRBJ2-5; clone_size: -; v_call: TRBV27; d_call: TRBD2; cdr3_aa: CASSLGLGKETQYF; cdr3_nt: TGTGCCAGCAGTTTGGGACTAGGCAAAGAGACCCAGTACTTC
j_call: TRBJ1-3; clone_size: many; v_call: TRBV7-9; d_call: -; cdr3_aa: CASSLLLGNTIYF; cdr3_nt: TGTGCCAGCAGCTTACTCTTGGGAAACACCATATATTTT
j_call: TRBJ2-5; clone_size: few; v_call: TRBV5-1; d_call: -; cdr3_aa: CASSLALAGRLEETQYF; cdr3_nt: TGCGCCAGCAGCTTGGCCTTGGCCGGGAGACTGGAAGAGACCCAGTACTTC
j_call: TRBJ1-4; clone_size: few; v_call: TRBV12-3/TRBV12-4; d_call: -; cdr3_aa: CASSWDGLEEKLFF; cdr3_nt: TGTGCCAGCAGCTGGGACGGCCTGGAAGAAAAACTGTTTTTT
j_call: TRBJ2-6; clone_size: many; v_call: TRBV6-1; d_call: -; cdr3_aa: CASRAGGANVLTF; cdr3_nt: TGTGCCAGCAGGGCAGGTGGGGCCAACGTCCTGACTTTC
j_call: TRBJ2-7; clone_size: many; v_call: TRBV20-1; d_call: TRBD2; cdr3_aa: CSARGGSVALYEQYF; cdr3_nt: TGCAGTGCTAGGGGCGGGAGTGTGGCTCTCTACGAGCAGTACTTC
j_call: TRBJ2-1; clone_size: many; v_call: TRBV5-1; d_call: -; cdr3_aa: CASSLESLASVEQFF; cdr3_nt: TGCGCCAGCAGCTTGGAAAGCCTAGCGAGTGTTGAGCAGTTCTTC
j_call: TRBJ1-1; clone_size: many; v_call: TRBV6-5; d_call: -; cdr3_aa: CASSYWQGKNTEAFF; cdr3_nt: TGTGCCAGCAGTTACTGGCAAGGAAAGAACACTGAAGCTTTCTTT
j_call: TRBJ1-2; clone_size: -; v_call: TRBV20-1; d_call: -; cdr3_aa: CSARYRQPRTGYTF; cdr3_nt: TGCAGTGCTAGATACCGACAGCCAAGGACTGGCTACACCTTC
j_call: TRBJ2-1; clone_size: -; v_call: TRBV29-1; d_call: TRBD2; cdr3_aa: CSVSVAGASYNEQFF; cdr3_nt: TGCAGCGTTTCAGTAGCGGGAGCCTCCTACAATGAGCAGTTCTTC
j_call: TRBJ2-7; clone_size: many; v_call: TRBV7-9; d_call: -; cdr3_aa: CASSPVREQYF; cdr3_nt: TGTGCCAGCAGCCCCGTAAGGGAGCAGTACTTC
j_call: TRBJ2-1; clone_size: -; v_call: TRBV7-2; d_call: TRBD2; cdr3_aa: CASSFLADAYNEQFF; cdr3_nt: TGTGCCAGCAGCTTTCTAGCGGACGCCTACAATGAGCAGTTCTTC
j_call: TRBJ2-1; clone_size: many; v_call: TRBV20-1; d_call: TRBD2; cdr3_aa: CSATTSASYNEQFF; cdr3_nt: TGCAGTGCTACTACTAGCGCCTCCTACAATGAGCAGTTCTTC
j_call: TRBJ2-1; clone_size: -; v_call: TRBV27; d_call: -; cdr3_aa: CASSLLSGSYNEQFF; cdr3_nt: TGTGCCAGCAGTTTATTAAGCGGCTCCTACAATGAGCAGTTCTTC
j_call: TRBJ1-1; clone_size: many; v_call: TRBV4-1; d_call: -; cdr3_aa: CASSLPSDYTEAFF; cdr3_nt: TGCGCCAGCAGCCTCCCCTCCGATTACACTGAAGCTTTCTTT
j_call: TRBJ2-5; clone_size: many; v_call: TRBV6-5; d_call: TRBD2; cdr3_aa: CASSYSSTLLAGGVQETQYF; cdr3_nt: TGTGCCAGCAGTTACTCGAGTACGCTCCTAGCGGGAGGCGTCCAAGAGACCCAGTACTTC
j_call: TRBJ2-1; clone_size: many; v_call: TRBV7-6; d_call: TRBD2; cdr3_aa: CASSFGGLAGGPLIHEQFF; cdr3_nt: TGTGCCAGCAGCTTCGGTGGACTAGCGGGAGGGCCGCTGATCCATGAGCAGTTCTTC
j_call: TRBJ1-1; clone_size: many; v_call: TRBV6-2/TRBV6-3; d_call: TRBD1; cdr3_aa: CASRLWDRKTNTEAFF; cdr3_nt: TGTGCCAGCAGACTGTGGGACAGAAAGACGAACACTGAAGCTTTCTTT
j_call: TRBJ2-7; clone_size: few; v_call: TRBV12-3/TRBV12-4; d_call: TRBD2; cdr3_aa: CASSWVAGGQYEQYF; cdr3_nt: TGTGCCAGCAGTTGGGTAGCGGGAGGGCAGTACGAGCAGTACTTC
j_call: TRBJ2-1; clone_size: many; v_call: TRBV25-1; d_call: TRBD2; cdr3_aa: CASSPPGTLAGNEQFF; cdr3_nt: TGTGCCAGCAGTCCACCCGGGACTCTAGCGGGCAATGAGCAGTTCTTC
j_call: TRBJ2-3; clone_size: few; v_call: TRBV25-1; d_call: TRBD2; cdr3_aa: CASSEWVAGGVDTQYF; cdr3_nt: TGTGCCAGCAGTGAATGGGTAGCGGGAGGGGTAGATACGCAGTATTTT